This T cell receptor beta chain was found in a study of T cells after yellow fever vaccination. MiXCR was run by TCRdb on the 5' RACE reads, yielding one entry per CDR3 protein. The sample yields roughly 45,000 distinct CDR3 sequences, roughly 7.1% seen once. Regarding this clonotype: A read error may be the cause here, since a much bigger clone is one base away.

Germline assignment: CDR1 MGHDK and CDR2 SYGVNS. CDR3 length equals 17 residues. The sequencing here drew on CD8+ T cells not binding an NS4B(214-222) dextramer, sorted from PBMCs, taken 45 days after the yellow fever booster vaccination. The chain couples TRBV25-1 to TRBJ2-1, with unresolved D. The clonotype was recovered from a man aged 30 to 39 who received the YFV17D yellow fever vaccine. The CDR3 region is CASSESGLGISYNEQSF. The CDR3 DNA is TGTGCCAGCAGTGAATCGGGTCTGGGAATCTCCTACAATGAGCAGTCCTTC.